The text below deals with one T cell receptor (beta chain). This clone's antigen is unknown. No much larger clone is present one base from it, and per-base qualities are unavailable. From V the trimming removes 3 bases and from J it removes 0 bases, while the gene matches leave 1 base of the junction unaccounted for. The germline V gene supplies CDR1 SGHRS and CDR2 YFSETQ. The CDR3, from cysteine to phenylalanine, totals 15 residues. Only CDR3 DNA is held: 45 bases, read in frame from base 1. In light of the paper, this sample's time point label describes: baseline before first vaccination. Vaccinee samples came from UK trials COV001 and COV002, including a single-blind randomized controlled phase 2/3 trial of AZD1222 (ChAdOx1 nCoV-19) in healthy adults. For TCRbeta chain sequencing, PBMC samples were collected from trial participants at day 0 and at day 28 after the second dose. This sample is drawn from a study of T cell responses to AZD1222 COVID-19 vaccine (dated by TCRdb to the early 2020s). Describing the broader study: Because spike-specific TCR depth and breadth did not differ between the two schedules, AZD1222 recipients who got a second dose at roughly 4 weeks were pooled with those who got a second dose at roughly 12 weeks. TCR sequencing covered fewer than 250 trial participants: some 210 given two doses of AZD1222 and about 26 given two doses of MenACWY control vaccine. Enrollment into the trials was organized by age into subgroups of 18-55, 56-69 and 70-plus years, and those subgroups contained roughly 150, 30 and 60 TCR-sequenced participants, respectively. Results and caveats for the whole study, not just this receptor: Conclusions about previously exposed vaccinees are limited, since just 5 to 7 AZD1222 recipients were seropositive for SARS-CoV-2 at baseline. In the small 56-69-year group, the increase in depth fell short of significance, most likely because of low power. No day 14 peak-response samples were available, so repertoires were characterized only after the peak T cell response. Epitopes outside the regions mutated in the B.1.351 and B.1.1.7 variants were reportedly recognized by nearly half of the unique spike-specific TCRs. A significant rise in spike-specific TCR breadth and depth was observed after two AZD1222 doses relative to day 0 and relative to MenACWY recipients. Most participants were white British and females outnumbered males, and the authors suggested that clonal diversity may have been underestimated. The vaccine-associated CD4 TCRs covered the entire spike protein, and the dominant responses fell in regions 160-218 and 743-854.

The CDR3 regions of human TCRbeta chains were analyzed by immunosequencing. As for how the authors treated the data: TCRs in the repertoires were matched against a reference library of SARS-CoV-2-specific TCRs that had been generated with the MIRA antigen-specificity platform. Breadth was defined as the fraction of unique TCRs that were SARS-CoV-2-associated. Depth was defined as the fraction of total T cells that were SARS-CoV-2-associated. Each spike-specific TCR was assigned to its reactive spike region and to a CD4 or CD8 class using the MIRA data. Log10-transformed breadth and depth values were compared by one-way ANOVA with Sidak's multiple comparisons tests. What TCRdb holds here is the immuneACCESS table cut down to in-frame rearrangements. Part of the clones is not present; checked against another copy, under half of the missing clones reflect an unresolved V gene, and the others are unexplained. The DNA was the basis for D and trimming; V, J and clone size are from that table. For this sample the table gives around 96,000 clones, of which more than 70% were detected only once. Of the sample, roughly 2.8% falls within the top ten clones.

The chain was built from TRBV5-1 and TRBJ2-3, and 10 junctional nucleotides match TRBD2. The source is an adult in good health. This specimen was peripheral blood, taken on day 0 of AZD1222 vaccination. The nucleotide sequence is given as TGCGCCAGCAGCTGGACTAGCGGAAGCACAGATACGCAGTATTTT. This encodes CASSWTSGSTDTQYF.